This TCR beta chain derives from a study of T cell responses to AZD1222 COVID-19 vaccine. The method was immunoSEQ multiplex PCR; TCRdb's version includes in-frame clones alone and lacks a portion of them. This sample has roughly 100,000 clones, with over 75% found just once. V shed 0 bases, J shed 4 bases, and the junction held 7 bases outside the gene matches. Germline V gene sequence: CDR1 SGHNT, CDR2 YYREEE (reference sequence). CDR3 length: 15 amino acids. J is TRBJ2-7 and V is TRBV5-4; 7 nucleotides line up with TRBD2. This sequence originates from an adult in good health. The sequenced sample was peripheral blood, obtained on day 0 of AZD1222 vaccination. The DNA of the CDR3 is TGTGCCAGCAGCTTGGATGGGGGACTACAATACGAGCAGTACTTC. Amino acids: CASSLDGGLQYEQYF.